This T cell receptor beta chain stems from a study of regulatory T cells in long-lasting Graves disease. The authors built TCR beta libraries using iRepertoire HTBI primers and Arm-PCR of CDR3 regions. MiXCR was run by TCRdb on the multiplex PCR reads, yielding one entry per CDR3 protein. Among about 310,000 distinct CDR3 sequences listed, 20% to 25% were seen once. Germline lookup yields CDR1 LNHDA and CDR2 SQIVND (reference sequence). The V and J ends lost 3 bases and 5 bases respectively, with 14 bases between them. The CDR3 extends over 15 amino acids. This clonotype appeared a few times. Time point: persistent/refractory GD, antithyroid drugs over 5 years with positive TRAb. TCR sequences were obtained from RNA taken from PBMCs.

V is TRBV19 and J is TRBJ1-5; tentatively, D is TRBD1 (6 bases). The sequence was obtained from a female donor with Graves disease. The sequenced sample was peripheral blood mononuclear cells (PBMCs), obtained when the disease was refractory, from a patient treated with antithyroid drugs. The CDR3 reads CASSMQRGADQPQHF. The CDR3 DNA is TGTGCCAGTAGTATGCAGCGGGGGGCGGATCAGCCCCAGCATTTT.